Presented here are 28 T cell receptor beta chains from one specimen sequenced in a study of T cell clonality in common variable immunodeficiency. Assay used: immunoSEQ multiplex PCR; TCRdb lists only in-frame clones, some missing. Listed here are about 41,000 clones without any singletons, the top ten holding around 1.5%. The sample consisted of peripheral blood mononuclear cells. The receptors come from a person aged 18 to 75 in good health.

This clone showed up many times. The read terminates 3 residues before the CDR3 end, so the remaining end is supplied by the germline J gene. This rearrangement joins TRBV20-1 to TRBJ2-7; TRBD2 matches at 8 bases. Germline lookup yields CDR1 DFQATT and CDR2 SNEGSKA (reference sequence). This CDR3 has 17 amino acids. After removal of 0 bases from V and 0 bases from J, the junction contained 10 bases not matched to a gene. The CDR3 region is CSARDPRQRESSYEQYF. The part of the CDR3 DNA that was read is TGCAGTGCTAGAGATCCCCGTCAGCGGGAGAGCTCCTACGAG.

A note on this clone: The sequenced fragment ends 3 residues before the CDR3 boundary, so the rest is inferred from the germline J gene. The genes are TRBV5-4 and TRBJ2-5; 7 bases agree with TRBD1. The CDR3 runs to 15 residues. The V segment lost 1 base and the J segment 5 bases; nucleotides outside the gene matches: 8. CDR1 and CDR2 (germline): SGHNT, YYREEE (reference sequence). CDR3 loop: CASSLPPTGLETQYF. The part of the CDR3 DNA that was read is TGTGCCAGCAGCTTGCCCCCGACAGGGTTGGAGACC.

Concerning this clone: The read comes to an end 3 residues before the CDR3 does, leaving the germline J gene to fill in the end. The rearrangement links TRBV6-4 to TRBJ2-5; a weak D match, TRBD1 (6 bases). The CDR3 runs 13 residues. From germline, CDR1 is MRHNA and CDR2 SNTAGT. CDR3 bases read: TGTGCCAGCAGTGACGGGGACACAGATACC. It specifies CASSDGDTDT. The whole CDR3 is CASSDGDTDTQYF.

This clone appeared many times. The CDR3 is cut off 3 residues early in the read; its end comes from the germline J gene. This chain connects TRBV6-1 to TRBJ2-2, with D maybe TRBD1 (5 bases). V lost 3 bases and J 7 bases, leaving 12 bases between the germline ends. This CDR3 is 14 amino acids long. Germline loops: CDR1 MNHNS, CDR2 SASEGT. Incomplete CDR3 DNA: TGTGCCAGCAGTGACGCAGGGTTTTACGGGGAG. It is translated as CASSDAGFYGE. From start to end, the CDR3 is CASSDAGFYGELFF.

This clone was seen many times. From the germline J gene comes the end of the CDR3, since the read stops 3 residues before it. The chain has TRBV18 and TRBJ2-3; 9 nucleotides align to TRBD2. After removal of 3 bases from V and 0 bases from J, the junction contained 7 bases not matched to a gene. The CDR3 runs to 17 residues. Germline CDR1 and CDR2: KGHSH and LQKENI. CDR3 bases read: TGTGCCAGCTCACCGCTGACTAGCGGAGTTAGCACAGATACG. Protein product: CASSPLTSGVSTDT. The full CDR3 sequence reads CASSPLTSGVSTDTQYF. The whole variable domain, filled in from reference TRBV18 and TRBJ2-3, reads NAGVMQNPRHLVRRRGQEARLRCSPMKGHSHVYWYRQLPEEGLKFMVYLQKENIIDESGMPKERFSAEFPKEGPSILRIQQVVRGDSAAYFCASSPLTSGVSTDTQYFGPGTRLTVL.

In this sample, this clone turned up many times. The DNA ends 3 residues before the CDR3 does, and the rest of the CDR3 is filled in from the germline J gene. The chain couples TRBV11-2 to TRBJ1-3; D unresolved. Germline CDR1 and CDR2: SGHAT and FQNNGV. This CDR3 contains 13 residues. V was pared by 5 bases and J by 4 bases, with 9 bases between. CDR3 bases read: TGTGCCAGCAGCGCCGCGCCGGGAAACACC. Amino acids: CASSAAPGNT. In full, the CDR3 is CASSAAPGNTIYF.

At least ten counts were recorded for this clone. The sequenced fragment ends 3 residues before the CDR3 boundary, so the rest is inferred from the germline J gene. The chain is built from TRBV7-9 and TRBJ2-1; TRBD2 is a possible D gene (6 bases). Deletions cut 2 bases from V and 4 bases from J, with 9 bases between. The CDR3 has 14 amino acids. The V gene's germline CDR1 is SEHNR and CDR2 FQNEAQ (reference sequence). CDR3 protein: CASSLTSRYNEQFF. The CDR3 bases that were read are TGTGCCAGCAGCTTAACTAGCAGATACAATGAG.

This clone was seen many times. The read falls 3 residues short of the CDR3 end, and the missing part is taken from the germline J gene. The rearrangement uses TRBV19 and TRBJ1-6; 10 bases match TRBD1. The CDR3 is 13 residues long. Germline trimming cut 9 bases from V and 8 bases from J; bases unmatched to any gene: 4. Germline CDR1 is LNHDA and CDR2 is SQIVND (reference sequence). Partial CDR3 DNA: TGTGCCAGCCGGGACAGGGGCTATTCACCC. It encodes CASRDRGYSP. The full CDR3 is CASRDRGYSPLHF.

As concerns this clone: The sequenced fragment ends 3 residues before the CDR3 boundary, so the rest is inferred from the germline J gene. This sequence joins TRBV11-1 and TRBJ2-5; D remains unclear. The CDR3 covers 15 residues. V dropped 3 bases and J dropped 0 bases, with 11 bases sitting between them. Germline V gene sequence: CDR1 SGHAT, CDR2 FQDESV (reference sequence). The CDR3 DNA, read in part, is TGTGCCAGCAGCTTTAAAGGGTGGGACCAAGAGACC. It yields the protein CASSFKGWDQET. The full-length CDR3 reads as CASSFKGWDQETQYF.

This clone was observed many times. The CDR3 extends 3 residues past the end of the read, so its final part is completed from the germline J gene. The chain joins TRBV18 to TRBJ1-5, with D unclear. Trimming took 5 bases from V and 9 from J, leaving 23 bases between them. The CDR3 is 16 amino acids. Germline assignment: CDR1 KGHSH and CDR2 LQKENI. CDR3 loop: CASSSRTPDGISPQHF. CDR3 DNA (partial): TGTGCCAGCTCAAGCAGGACTCCGGACGGGATTTCGCCC.

This clone was seen many times. The read comes to an end 3 residues before the CDR3 does, leaving the germline J gene to fill in the end. This chain uses TRBV10-3 with TRBJ1-2; 7 bases match TRBD1. Germline V gene sequence: CDR1 ENHRY, CDR2 SYGVKD. The CDR3 runs to 12 residues. J was trimmed by 3 bases and V by 7 bases; bases with no gene match: 2. The CDR3 loop is CAIKTGDYGYTF. The CDR3 bases that were read are TGTGCCATCAAAACAGGGGACTATGGC.

This clone was recorded at least ten times. The read gets to within 3 residues of the CDR3 end, and the germline J gene fills in the rest. The V gene is TRBV5-1, the J gene TRBJ2-5, with 10 positions matching TRBD1. Germline CDR1 is SGHRS and CDR2 is YFSETQ. CDR3 length: 16 residues. V lost 3 bases and J lost 4; bases outside the gene matches: 9. The covered CDR3 bases are TGCGCCAGCAGCTGGGCCCGACAGGGGGCTAGAGAGACC. Encoded protein: CASSWARQGARET. The complete CDR3 protein is CASSWARQGARETQYF.

This clone occurred many times. The CDR3 is cut off 3 residues early in the read; its end comes from the germline J gene. V gene TRBV20-1 combines with J gene TRBJ2-3; 12 positions match TRBD2. Unmatched junction bases numbered 15, after V lost 6 bases and J lost 5 bases. This CDR3 is built from 17 residues. Germline V gives CDR1 DFQATT, CDR2 SNEGSKA (reference sequence). The CDR3: CSANPLAGGRAGDTQYF. The CDR3 bases that were read are TGCAGTGCCAACCCACTAGCGGGAGGTAGGGCTGGAGATACG.

There are many counts of this clone. The CDR3 end is not reached by the read, which stops 3 residues before it; the germline J gene fills it in. The rearrangement links TRBV5-1 to TRBJ2-1, with D maybe TRBD1 (5 bases). Germline values: CDR1 SGHRS, CDR2 YFSETQ. V shed 0 bases and J shed 5 bases, with 12 bases lying between them. CDR3 length: 15 amino acids. The sequenced part of the CDR3 DNA is TGCGCCAGCAGCTTGGAAGTGGGGCGGAACAATGAG. Protein product: CASSLEVGRNNE. The full-length CDR3 reads as CASSLEVGRNNEQFF.

The table lists this clone with many counts. The read ends 3 residues early relative to the CDR3; the germline J gene fills the gap. The chain has TRBV5-1 and TRBJ1-3, with D perhaps TRBD1 (6 bases). Germline CDR1 is SGHRS and CDR2 is YFSETQ. The CDR3 spans 18 residues. Deletions cut 0 bases from V and 0 bases from J, with 16 bases between. CDR3 region: CASSLGQGLLYSGNTIYF. Incomplete CDR3 DNA: TGCGCCAGCAGCTTGGGGCAGGGGCTACTATACTCTGGAAACACC.

This clone has at least ten counts. Read coverage stops 3 residues before the CDR3 terminus; the germline J gene supplies the remainder. V is TRBV20-1 and J is TRBJ2-3; a weak D match, TRBD2 (6 bases). Deletions cut 0 bases from V and 0 bases from J, with 13 bases between. Per germline, CDR1 DFQATT and CDR2 SNEGSKA (reference sequence). The CDR3 sequence is 16 residues long. The CDR3 region is CSARDAGGDSTDTQYF. The part of the CDR3 DNA that was read is TGCAGTGCTAGAGATGCCGGCGGGGACAGCACAGATACG.

This clone was counted ten times or more. Coverage ceases 3 residues before the CDR3 finishes, and the germline J gene fills in the end. V and J are TRBV5-1 and TRBJ2-5; 11 bases fit TRBD2. Germline V gene lookup returns CDR1 SGHRS and CDR2 YFSETQ. The V gene end was trimmed by 4 bases and the J gene end by 4 bases; junction bases not matched to a gene: 9. The CDR3 covers 16 residues. CDR3 in amino acids: CASSPGELAGVETQYF. CDR3 DNA (partial): TGCGCCAGCAGCCCTGGCGAACTAGCGGGAGTAGAGACC.

Of note for this clone: Coverage ceases 3 residues before the CDR3 finishes, and the germline J gene fills in the end. The rearrangement joins TRBV7-8 to TRBJ2-1; 11 bases agree with TRBD2. Losses at the gene ends were 10 bases for V and 4 bases for J; bases not matched to a gene: 6. Per germline, CDR1 SGHVS and CDR2 FQNEAQ. CDR3 length: 14 residues. The CDR3 bases that were read are TGTGCCACCGAAAGGACTAGCGGGTACAATGAG. Translating it yields CATERTSGYNE. The full CDR3 protein reads CATERTSGYNEQFF.

About this clone: The observed sequence ends 3 residues before the CDR3 terminus, with the missing tail filled in from the germline J gene. This chain connects TRBV7-2 to TRBJ1-1; 10 positions match TRBD1. V shed 7 bases and J 5 bases; nucleotides not matched to a gene: 7. The CDR3 extends over 14 amino acids. The germline gives CDR1 SGHTA, CDR2 FQGNSA. Here the CDR3 reads CASTPRTGGTEAFF. Partial CDR3 DNA: TGTGCCAGCACTCCAAGGACAGGGGGAACTGAA. Variable domain in full (rest from reference TRBV7-2 and TRBJ1-1): GAGVSQSPSNKVTEKGKDVELRCDPISGHTALYWYRQSLGQGLEFLIYFQGNSAPDKSGLPSDRFSAERTGGSVSTLTIQRTQQEDSAVYLCASTPRTGGTEAFFGQGTRLTVV.

The sample holds many counts of this clone. The read gets to within 3 residues of the CDR3 end, and the germline J gene fills in the rest. The V and J genes are TRBV30 and TRBJ1-1, with 8 bases that match TRBD1. Trimming took 0 bases from V and 1 from J; bases not matched to a gene: 10. CDR1 is GTSNPN and CDR2 is SVGIG in the germline V gene (reference sequence). This CDR3 comprises 17 residues. The DNA read from the CDR3 is TGTGCCTGGAGTGTATCAGGGGGCTCGTCGGGGAACACTGAA. It encodes CAWSVSGGSSGNTE. The entire CDR3 reads CAWSVSGGSSGNTEAFF.

This clone was counted many times. The read ends 3 residues shy of where the CDR3 ends; the end is completed using the germline J gene. The chain links TRBV20-1 to TRBJ1-2; 7 positions agree with TRBD1. The CDR3 totals 14 residues. Germline V gene lookup returns CDR1 DFQATT and CDR2 SNEGSKA (reference sequence). The CDR3 here is CSAGSGQDHGGYTF. The part of the CDR3 DNA that was read is TGCAGTGCTGGTAGCGGACAGGACCATGGGGGC.

By its share, this clone is medium-sized. The CDR3 end falls 3 residues outside the read, so it is completed with the germline J gene. The chain links TRBV6-4 to TRBJ2-6, with D perhaps TRBD1 (6 bases). The CDR3 contains 17 residues. Trimming removed 2 bases from V and 4 bases from J, with 15 bases in between. CDR1 is MRHNA, CDR2 SNTAGT, per germline. CDR3 DNA (partial): TGTGCCAGCAGTGACCATGCCCCCGGACAGGGGGCCAACGTC. Translation: CASSDHAPGQGANV. The full CDR3 is CASSDHAPGQGANVLTF.

This clone has a count of ten or more. The missing CDR3 end, 3 residues past where the read stops, is filled in from the germline J gene. V is TRBV29-1 and J is TRBJ1-1, with D hard to call. This CDR3 spans 14 amino acids. Trimming shortened V by 4 bases and J by 0 bases, and 12 bases separated the two germline ends. Germline V lookup: CDR1 SQVTM, CDR2 ANQGSEA. The CDR3 here is CSVADWTLNTEAFF. The DNA read from the CDR3 is TGCAGCGTTGCAGACTGGACTCTGAACACTGAA.

In the case of this clone: The read finishes 3 residues shy of the CDR3 end, and the germline J gene is used to complete it. The chain has TRBV2 and TRBJ2-7; D is possibly TRBD1 (5 bases). The CDR3 extends over 15 amino acids. CDR1 is SNHLY, CDR2 FYNNEI, per germline. V was pared by 4 bases and J by 2 bases, with 15 bases between. The part of the CDR3 DNA that was read is TGTGCCAGCAGTGTCTCAGCAGGGTCCACCTACGAG. This sequence encodes CASSVSAGSTYE. The whole CDR3 is CASSVSAGSTYEQYF.

This clone was seen many times. CDR3 in amino acids: CASSLSATSDEQFF. The CDR3 DNA, read in part, is TGTGCCAGCAGCCTTTCGGCGACTAGCGATGAG. This sequence joins TRBV5-4 and TRBJ2-1; 8 positions agree with TRBD2. The CDR3 is cut off 3 residues early in the read; its end comes from the germline J gene. V was clipped by 4 bases and J by 8 bases; unmatched bases: 8. Germline values: CDR1 SGHNT, CDR2 YYREEE (reference sequence). The CDR3 runs to 14 residues.

The table lists this clone with a few counts. With the read ending 3 residues before the CDR3 end, the germline J gene is used to fill in that end. This chain joins TRBV18 and TRBJ1-2, with 9 positions matching TRBD1. CDR1 and CDR2 from the germline V gene are KGHSH and LQKENI. The CDR3 spans 15 residues. The CDR3 is CASFGTGKPYNDYTF. The CDR3 bases that were read are TGTGCCAGCTTCGGGACAGGGAAACCCTACAATGAC.

This clone showed up just a few times. The CDR3 end lies 3 residues beyond the end of the read and is filled in from the germline J gene. The chain couples TRBV18 to TRBJ2-4; TRBD1 might be the D (6 bases). Germline lookup yields CDR1 KGHSH and CDR2 LQKENI. The CDR3 runs 14 residues. The CDR3 DNA, read in part, is TGTGCCAGCTCACCACCGGGACAACTCTATGGT. This sequence encodes CASSPPGQLYG. The whole CDR3 is CASSPPGQLYGQYF.

Concerning this clone: Its ends do not fully match the called genes, so a read error is possible. The read finishes 3 residues shy of the CDR3 end, and the germline J gene is used to complete it. The identical CDR3 is also encoded by other nucleotide sequences in the sample. The gene calls are TRBV5-1 and TRBJ1-3, with a tentative D call TRBD1 (6 bases). CDR1 is SGHRS, CDR2 YFSETQ, per germline. The CDR3 runs 14 residues. The part of the CDR3 DNA that was read is TGCGCCAGCAGCCTGACAGGAGGGGGAAACACT. Protein: CASSLTGGGNT. The entire CDR3 is CASSLTGGGNTIYF.